This is a list of T cell receptor beta chains from one sample in a study of blood T cell repertoires in COVID-19. Only in-frame clones appear in the TCRdb table, and some are missing; sequencing was by immunoSEQ multiplex PCR. This table has about 300,000 clones, approximately 81% appearing once. The sample consisted of PBMCs or T cells enriched from blood (not recorded which). All receptors come from a woman between 45 and 60 years old who had recovered from COVID-19. The CDR3 runs from the conserved cysteine through the conserved F or W. The order of the fields is V gene, J gene, clone size, D gene, CDR3 protein, CDR3 DNA. A D gene is named only where the DNA matches it firmly. Only part of the rows carry a size: once, few, many, or a class if the clone is expanded.

TRBV27	TRBJ2-7	NA	TRBD2	CASASGYEQYF	TGTGCCAGCGCTAGCGGCTACGAGCAGTACTTC
TRBV5-6	TRBJ2-1	NA	TRBD1	CASSSGTGYNEQFF	TGTGCCAGCAGCTCAGGGACAGGGTACAATGAGCAGTTCTTC
TRBV6-5	TRBJ2-7	NA	TRBD1	CASSRKGTGGEQYF	TGTGCCAGCAGCCGGAAGGGGACAGGGGGCGAGCAGTACTTC
TRBV7-2	TRBJ2-1	NA	NA	CASSLHRLNEQFF	TGTGCCAGCAGCTTACACCGACTCAATGAGCAGTTCTTC
TRBV29-1	TRBJ2-3	NA	TRBD2	CSVAAGGTDTQYF	TGCAGCGTTGCAGCGGGAGGAACAGATACGCAGTATTTT
TRBV15	TRBJ1-3	NA	NA	CATSPRTDSGNTIYF	TGTGCCACCAGCCCAAGGACAGATTCTGGAAACACCATATATTTT
TRBV4-2	TRBJ1-1	NA	TRBD1	CASSQGLGQGVGGTEAFF	TGTGCCAGCAGCCAAGGTCTAGGACAGGGGGTCGGGGGCACTGAAGCTTTCTTT
TRBV10-2	TRBJ1-3	NA	NA	CASRGHGGNTIYF	TGCGCCAGCAGGGGACATGGCGGAAACACCATATATTTT
TRBV7-2	TRBJ1-1	NA	TRBD1	CASSSYRGDTEAFF	TGTGCCAGCAGCTCTTACAGGGGTGACACTGAAGCTTTCTTT
TRBV6-5	TRBJ1-6	NA	NA	CASSYSEGSPLHF	TGTGCCAGCAGTTACTCAGAGGGTTCACCCCTCCACTTT
TRBV25-1	TRBJ1-1	NA	NA	CASSGRRGTEAFF	TGTGCCAGCAGTGGGCGCAGGGGAACTGAAGCTTTCTTT
TRBV5-6	TRBJ2-1	NA	NA	CASSLLRSGTGTYNEQFF	TGTGCCAGCAGCTTGTTACGGTCCGGGACTGGTACCTACAATGAGCAGTTCTTC
TRBV5-1	TRBJ2-1	NA	NA	CASSLASYRDREQFF	TGCGCCAGCAGCTTGGCCTCCTACAGGGATCGCGAGCAGTTCTTC
TRBV6-6	TRBJ2-1	NA	NA	CASRRRRDQITYNEQFF	TGTGCCAGCAGGCGACGTCGGGATCAAATTACCTACAATGAGCAGTTCTTC
TRBV5-4	TRBJ2-7	few	NA	CASGKSTGFYEQYF	TGTGCCAGCGGAAAATCGACAGGTTTCTACGAGCAGTACTTC
TRBV2	TRBJ1-2	NA	TRBD1	CASRPTKTGVDYGYTF	TGTGCCAGCAGACCAACCAAGACAGGGGTGGACTATGGCTACACCTTC